This TCR beta chain originates from a study of shared clonotypes between healthy human individuals. Terminally differentiated effector memory CD45RA+ cells were left out of the naive CD8 fraction, which was CD45RO-negative and positively selected for CCR7. Genomic DNA per cell subset filled all wells of several immunoSEQ plates. In the authors' workflow: From ImmunoSEQ came sequences covering only the junction and carrying no quality scores, so filtering differed. Profiling relied on immunoSEQ multiplex PCR, and the TCRdb table lists in-frame clones only, not all of them. That table furnishes V, J and clone size, whereas the DNA furnished D and trimming. The data contain hundreds of thousands of clones, roughly 95% of them singletons. This receptor was obtained from a woman in her twenties or thirties in good health. Sequencing used naive CD8+ T cells sorted from blood.

The CDR3: CASARSGADTQYF. In DNA, the CDR3 is TGTGCCAGCGCGCGGTCGGGCGCAGATACGCAGTATTTT. The chain couples TRBV6-5 to TRBJ2-3; D unclear. V was clipped by 8 bases and J by 4 bases, with 13 bases between them. CDR3 length equals 13 residues. CDR1 is MNHEY and CDR2 is SVGAGI in the germline V gene.